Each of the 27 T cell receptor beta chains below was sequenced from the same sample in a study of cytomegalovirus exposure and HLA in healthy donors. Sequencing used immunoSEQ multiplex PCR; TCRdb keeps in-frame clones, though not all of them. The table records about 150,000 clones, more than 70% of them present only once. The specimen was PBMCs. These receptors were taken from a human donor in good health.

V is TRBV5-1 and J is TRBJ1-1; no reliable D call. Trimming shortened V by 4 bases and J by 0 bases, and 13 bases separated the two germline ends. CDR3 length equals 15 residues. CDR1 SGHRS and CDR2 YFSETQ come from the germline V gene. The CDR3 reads CASSPGLALNTEAFF. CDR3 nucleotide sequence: TGCGCCAGCAGCCCTGGGTTAGCCCTGAACACTGAAGCTTTCTTT.

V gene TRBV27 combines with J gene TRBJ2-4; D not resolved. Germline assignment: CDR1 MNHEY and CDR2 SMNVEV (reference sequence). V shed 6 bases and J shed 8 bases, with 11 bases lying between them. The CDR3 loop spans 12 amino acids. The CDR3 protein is CASRGRAYIQYF. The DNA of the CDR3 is TGTGCCAGCAGAGGAAGAGCGTACATTCAGTACTTC.

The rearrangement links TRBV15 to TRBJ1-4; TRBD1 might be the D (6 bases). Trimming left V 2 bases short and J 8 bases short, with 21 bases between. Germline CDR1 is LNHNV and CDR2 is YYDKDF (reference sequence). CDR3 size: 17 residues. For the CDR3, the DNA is TGTGCCACCAGCAGAAAGCTGTATCAGGGGATGGAAGAAAAACTGTTTTTT. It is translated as CATSRKLYQGMEEKLFF.

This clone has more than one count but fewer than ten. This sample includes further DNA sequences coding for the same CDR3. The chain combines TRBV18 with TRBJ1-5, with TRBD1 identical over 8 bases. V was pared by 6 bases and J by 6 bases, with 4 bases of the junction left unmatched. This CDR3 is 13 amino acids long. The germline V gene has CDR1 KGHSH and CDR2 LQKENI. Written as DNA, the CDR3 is TGTGCCAGCTCCCCCGACAGGGGTCAGCCCCAGCATTTT. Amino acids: CASSPDRGQPQHF.

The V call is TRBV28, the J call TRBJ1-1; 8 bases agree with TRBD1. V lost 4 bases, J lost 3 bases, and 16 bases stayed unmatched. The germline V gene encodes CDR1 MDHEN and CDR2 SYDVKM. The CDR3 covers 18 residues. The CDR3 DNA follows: TGTGCCAGCAGTTCCTACGGACAGGGCTCATGGGGCTACACTGAAGCTTTCTTT. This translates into CASSSYGQGSWGYTEAFF.

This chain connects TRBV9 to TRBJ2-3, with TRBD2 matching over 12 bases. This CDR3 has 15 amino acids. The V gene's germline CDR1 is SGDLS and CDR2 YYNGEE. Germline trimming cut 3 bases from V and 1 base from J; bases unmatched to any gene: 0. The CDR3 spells CASSGTSGGTDTQYF. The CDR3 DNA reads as TGTGCCAGCAGCGGGACTAGCGGGGGCACAGATACGCAGTATTTT.

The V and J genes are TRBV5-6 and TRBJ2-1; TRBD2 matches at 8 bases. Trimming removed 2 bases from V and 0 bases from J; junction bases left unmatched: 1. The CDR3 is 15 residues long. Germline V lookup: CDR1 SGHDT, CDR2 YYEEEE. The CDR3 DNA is TGTGCCAGCAGCTTCGGGACTAGCTCCTACAATGAGCAGTTCTTC. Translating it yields CASSFGTSSYNEQFF. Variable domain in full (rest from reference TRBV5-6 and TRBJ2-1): DAGVTQSPTHLIKTRGQQVTLRCSPKSGHDTVSWYQQALGQGPQFIFQYYEEEERQRGNFPDRFSGHQFPNYSSELNVNALLLGDSALYLCASSFGTSSYNEQFFGPGTRLTVL.

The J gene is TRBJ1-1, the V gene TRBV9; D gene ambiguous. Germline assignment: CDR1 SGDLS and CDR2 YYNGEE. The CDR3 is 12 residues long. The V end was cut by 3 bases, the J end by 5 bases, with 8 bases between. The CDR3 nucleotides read TGTGCCAGCAGCGGCCTTACAACTGAAGCTTTCTTT. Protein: CASSGLTTEAFF.

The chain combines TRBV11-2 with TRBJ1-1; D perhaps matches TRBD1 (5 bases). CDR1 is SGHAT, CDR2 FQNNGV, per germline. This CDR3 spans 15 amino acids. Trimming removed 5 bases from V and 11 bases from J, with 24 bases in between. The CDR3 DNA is TGTGCCAGCAGCCCCTGGAGGGGAGTAGGATTTTCGGCTTTCTTT. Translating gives CASSPWRGVGFSAFF.

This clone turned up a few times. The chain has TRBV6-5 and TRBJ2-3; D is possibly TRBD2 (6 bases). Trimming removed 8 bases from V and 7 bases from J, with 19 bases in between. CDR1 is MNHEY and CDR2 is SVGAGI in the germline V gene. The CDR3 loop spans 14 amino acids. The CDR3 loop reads CASGGTHNLHTQYF. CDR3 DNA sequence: TGTGCCAGCGGCGGGACTCATAACCTCCATACGCAGTATTTT.

The CDR3 spells CASSSEQGYEQYF. The CDR3 DNA follows: TGCGCCAGCAGCTCGGAACAGGGCTACGAGCAGTACTTC. The V and J genes are TRBV5-1 and TRBJ2-7; D possibly corresponds to TRBD1 (6 bases). Germline CDR1 reads SGHRS; CDR2 reads YFSETQ. The CDR3 totals 13 residues. V dropped 3 bases and J dropped 3 bases, with 10 bases sitting between them.

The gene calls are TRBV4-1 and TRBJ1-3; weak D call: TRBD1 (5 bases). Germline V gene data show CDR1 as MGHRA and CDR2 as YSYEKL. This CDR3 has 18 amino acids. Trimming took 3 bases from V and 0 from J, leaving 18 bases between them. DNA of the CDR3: TGCGCCAGCAGCCACCGGAGACAGAATCTGCTCTCTGGAAACACCATATATTTT. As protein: CASSHRRQNLLSGNTIYF.

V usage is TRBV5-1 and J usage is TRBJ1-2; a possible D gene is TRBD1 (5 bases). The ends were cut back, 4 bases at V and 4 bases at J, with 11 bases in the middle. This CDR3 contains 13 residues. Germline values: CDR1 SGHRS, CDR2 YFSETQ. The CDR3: CASSAGLLYGYTF. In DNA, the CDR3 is TGCGCCAGCAGCGCGGGACTGCTCTATGGCTACACCTTC.

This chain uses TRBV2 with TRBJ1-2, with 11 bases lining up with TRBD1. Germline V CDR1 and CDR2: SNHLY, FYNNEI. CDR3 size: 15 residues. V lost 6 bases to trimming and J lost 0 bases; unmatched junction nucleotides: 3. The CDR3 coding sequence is TGTGCCAGCAGGGGGACAGGGGGTACTAACTATGGCTACACCTTC. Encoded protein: CASRGTGGTNYGYTF.

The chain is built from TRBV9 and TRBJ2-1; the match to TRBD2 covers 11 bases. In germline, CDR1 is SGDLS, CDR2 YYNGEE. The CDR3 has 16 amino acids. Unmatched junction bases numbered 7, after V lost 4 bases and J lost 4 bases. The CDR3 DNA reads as TGTGCCAGCAGCTTAACCGGGACTAGCGGATACAATGAGCAGTTCTTC. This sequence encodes CASSLTGTSGYNEQFF.

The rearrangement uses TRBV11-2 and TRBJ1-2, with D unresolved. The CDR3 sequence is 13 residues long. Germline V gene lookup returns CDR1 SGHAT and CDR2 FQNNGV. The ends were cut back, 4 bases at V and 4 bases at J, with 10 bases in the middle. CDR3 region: CASSSTRGYGYTF. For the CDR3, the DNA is TGTGCCAGCAGCTCGACCCGCGGCTATGGCTACACCTTC.

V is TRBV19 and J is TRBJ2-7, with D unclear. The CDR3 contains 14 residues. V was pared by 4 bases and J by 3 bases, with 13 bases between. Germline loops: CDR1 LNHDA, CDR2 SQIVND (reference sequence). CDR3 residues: CASSTHGRHYEQYF. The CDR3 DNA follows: TGTGCCAGTAGTACTCACGGAAGACACTACGAGCAGTACTTC.

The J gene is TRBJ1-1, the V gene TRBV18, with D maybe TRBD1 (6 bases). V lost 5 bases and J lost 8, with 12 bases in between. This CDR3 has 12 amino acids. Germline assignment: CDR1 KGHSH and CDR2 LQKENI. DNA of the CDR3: TGTGCCAGCTCATACGACAGGTCGGAAGCTTTCTTT. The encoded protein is CASSYDRSEAFF.

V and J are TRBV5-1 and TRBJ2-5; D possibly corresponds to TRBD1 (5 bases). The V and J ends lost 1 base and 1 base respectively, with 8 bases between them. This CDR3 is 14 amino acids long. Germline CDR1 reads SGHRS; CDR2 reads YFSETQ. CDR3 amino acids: CASSLIGVQETQYF. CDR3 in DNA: TGCGCCAGCAGCTTGATAGGGGTCCAAGAGACCCAGTACTTC. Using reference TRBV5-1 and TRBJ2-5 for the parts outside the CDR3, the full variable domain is KAGVTQTPRYLIKTRGQQVTLSCSPISGHRSVSWYQQTPGQGLQFLFEYFSETQRNKGNFPGRFSGRQFSNSRSEMNVSTLELGDSALYLCASSLIGVQETQYFGPGTRLLVL.

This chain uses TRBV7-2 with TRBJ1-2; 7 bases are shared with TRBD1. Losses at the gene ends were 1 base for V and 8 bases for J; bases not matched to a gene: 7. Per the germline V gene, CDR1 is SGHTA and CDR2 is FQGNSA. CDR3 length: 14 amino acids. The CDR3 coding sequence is TGTGCCAGCAGCTTAGTTCCGGGACAGCAAGGCTACACCTTC. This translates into CASSLVPGQQGYTF.

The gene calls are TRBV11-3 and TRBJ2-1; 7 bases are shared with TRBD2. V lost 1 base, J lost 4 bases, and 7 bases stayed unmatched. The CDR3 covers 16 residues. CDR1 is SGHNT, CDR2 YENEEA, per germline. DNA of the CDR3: TGTGCCAGCAGCTTAGGCGGGAGACAGCTATACAATGAGCAGTTCTTC. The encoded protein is CASSLGGRQLYNEQFF.

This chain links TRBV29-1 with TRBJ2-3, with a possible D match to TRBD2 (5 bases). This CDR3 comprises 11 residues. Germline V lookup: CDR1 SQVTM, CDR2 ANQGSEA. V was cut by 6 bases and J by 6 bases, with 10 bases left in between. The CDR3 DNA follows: TGCAGCGTGCACCGAGGGGATACGCAGTATTTT. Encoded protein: CSVHRGDTQYF.

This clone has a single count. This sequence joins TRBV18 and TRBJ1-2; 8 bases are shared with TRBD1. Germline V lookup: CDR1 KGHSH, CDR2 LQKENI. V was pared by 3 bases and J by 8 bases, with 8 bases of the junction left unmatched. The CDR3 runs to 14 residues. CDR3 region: CASSPTGTGWGYTF. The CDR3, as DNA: TGTGCCAGCTCACCCACCGGGACAGGTTGGGGCTACACCTTC.

CDR3 coding DNA: TGTGCCAGTAGTATTGGGTCAGCGAATCAGCCCCAGCATTTT. Its protein is CASSIGSANQPQHF. The J gene is TRBJ1-5, the V gene TRBV19, with no clear D. The V gene lost 3 bases and the J gene lost 4 bases, with 10 bases spanning the gap. CDR1 LNHDA and CDR2 SQIVND come from the germline V gene (reference sequence). This CDR3 contains 14 residues.

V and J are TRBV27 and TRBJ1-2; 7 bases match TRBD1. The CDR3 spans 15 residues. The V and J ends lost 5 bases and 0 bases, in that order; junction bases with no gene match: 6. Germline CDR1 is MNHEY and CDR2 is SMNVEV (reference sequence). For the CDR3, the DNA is TGTGCCAGCAGTCTCCTAGGACAGGCTAACTATGGCTACACCTTC. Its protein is CASSLLGQANYGYTF.

For the CDR3, the DNA is TGTGCCAGCAGCTTACAGCAGGGCTATGGCTACACCTTC. Translation: CASSLQQGYGYTF. The chain is built from TRBV7-2 and TRBJ1-2, with D perhaps matching TRBD1 (5 bases). This CDR3 has 13 residues. Trimming removed 2 bases at V and 4 bases at J, with 8 bases between. Germline values: CDR1 SGHTA, CDR2 FQGNSA.

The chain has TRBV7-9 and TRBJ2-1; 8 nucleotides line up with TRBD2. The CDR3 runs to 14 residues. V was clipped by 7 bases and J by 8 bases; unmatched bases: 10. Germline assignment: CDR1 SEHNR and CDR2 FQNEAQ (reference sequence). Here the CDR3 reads CASTPGTRRDEQFF. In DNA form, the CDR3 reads TGTGCCAGCACTCCCGGGACTAGGAGGGATGAGCAGTTCTTC.